The 25 T cell receptor beta chains reported below all come from one sample, sequenced in a study of T-cell memory formation after mild COVID-19. TCRdb processed the 5' RACE reads anew with MiXCR; each CDR3 protein has one entry. Here the sample spans fewer than 600,000 distinct CDR3 sequences, approximately 21% being singletons. The sequenced sample was PBMCs or a T cell subset sorted from them (not recorded which). The receptors were sampled from an adult woman who had mild COVID-19 (a few samples of this study predate the infection). Cell type and time point are not known.

This clonotype occurred many times. The rearrangement links TRBV11-2 to TRBJ2-1, with D unresolved. Trimming took off 5 bases at V and 3 bases at J, with 14 bases between the two ends. Looked up from germline, CDR1 is SGHAT and CDR2 is FQNNGV. This CDR3 has 15 residues. The CDR3 sequence is CASSLGLGDYNEQFF. The DNA of the CDR3 is TGTGCCAGCAGCCTTGGGCTAGGCGACTACAATGAGCAGTTCTTC.

This clonotype was detected only a few times. The rearrangement uses TRBV29-1 and TRBJ2-7; tentatively, D is TRBD1 or TRBD2 (5 bases each). V was clipped by 6 bases and J by 2 bases, with 8 bases between them. Germline CDR1 is SQVTM and CDR2 is ANQGSEA. This CDR3 region has 11 residues. The CDR3 nucleotides are TGCAGCGTGGGACGAACCTACGAGCAGTACTTC. Its protein product is CSVGRTYEQYF.

V and J are TRBV6-5 and TRBJ2-1; D is ambiguous. V lost 8 bases and J 4 bases, leaving 6 bases between the germline ends. Germline V CDR1 and CDR2: MNHEY, SVGAGI. This CDR3 spans 11 amino acids. The CDR3 region is CASYYYNEQFF. DNA for the CDR3: TGTGCCAGCTACTATTACAATGAGCAGTTCTTC.

This clonotype was recorded many times. V usage is TRBV27 and J usage is TRBJ2-1; 11 bases fit TRBD2. CDR1 MNHEY and CDR2 SMNVEV come from the germline V gene (reference sequence). This CDR3 region has 16 residues. Germline trimming cut 3 bases from V and 0 bases from J; bases unmatched to any gene: 1. In nucleotides, the CDR3 is TGTGCCAGCAGTTTTACTAGCGGGAGCTCCTACAATGAGCAGTTCTTC. This translates into CASSFTSGSSYNEQFF.

Many counts were recorded for this clonotype. The V call is TRBV5-1, the J call TRBJ2-7; 7 nucleotides agree with TRBD2. In germline, CDR1 is SGHRS, CDR2 YFSETQ. Trimming at V came to 0 bases and at J to 2 bases, leaving 5 bases not matched to a gene. This CDR3 is built from 15 residues. For the CDR3, the DNA is TGCGCCAGCAGCTTGGGGCTAGCGGCAACCTACGAGCAGTACTTC. This codes for CASSLGLAATYEQYF.

The gene calls are TRBV6-2 or TRBV6-3 and TRBJ2-1; weak D call: TRBD1 (6 bases). Germline V lookup: CDR1 MNHEY, CDR2 SVGEGT. The CDR3 is 16 amino acids. V was shortened by 6 bases and J by 7 bases, with 22 bases between the two germline ends. CDR3 sequence: CASSPGSGRRGNEQFF. DNA of the CDR3: TGTGCCAGCAGCCCAGGTTCGGGGCGAAGGGGGAATGAGCAGTTCTTC.

This clonotype was counted a few times. This sequence joins TRBV6-5 and TRBJ1-4; D is unresolved. This CDR3 has 16 residues. V lost 0 bases and J lost 4, with 12 bases in between. CDR1 MNHEY and CDR2 SVGAGI come from the germline V gene. The CDR3 sequence: CASSYSSGPLNEKLFF. The DNA for the CDR3 is TGTGCCAGCAGTTACTCTTCCGGGCCGCTTAATGAAAAACTGTTTTTT.

The J gene is TRBJ2-7, the V gene TRBV29-1, with 12 bases aligning to TRBD1. The V segment lost 0 bases and the J segment 6 bases; nucleotides outside the gene matches: 6. CDR1 is SQVTM, CDR2 ANQGSEA, per germline. The CDR3 loop spans 15 amino acids. Written as DNA, the CDR3 is TGCAGCGTTGAAGATAAGGGGACAGGGGGCGCCGAGCAGTACTTC. Protein product: CSVEDKGTGGAEQYF.

This clonotype appeared a few times. The chain recombines TRBV4-2 with TRBJ2-5, with D uncertain. Germline CDR1 LGHNA, CDR2 YNFKEQ. CDR3 length: 13 residues. The germline V and J ends were trimmed by 0 bases and 4 bases, with 6 bases remaining between them. In DNA form, the CDR3 reads TGTGCCAGCAGCCAAGATTGGCGAGAGACCCAGTACTTC. Its translation is CASSQDWRETQYF.

The chain is built from TRBV7-2 and TRBJ1-2; TRBD1 agrees at 7 bases. Per germline, CDR1 SGHTA and CDR2 FQGNSA. V lost 4 bases and J lost 0; bases outside the gene matches: 5. CDR3 length: 15 residues. CDR3 region: CASSYPGQANYGYTF. DNA for the CDR3: TGTGCCAGCAGCTACCCCGGACAGGCTAACTATGGCTACACCTTC.

V and J are TRBV20-1 and TRBJ2-2; 16 nucleotides line up with TRBD2. This CDR3 is built from 18 residues. V trimming: 5 bases; J trimming: 6 bases; junction bases outside the gene matches: 12. Germline CDR1 is DFQATT and CDR2 is SNEGSKA (reference sequence). The CDR3 DNA is TGCAGTGCTGAGGGACTAGCGGGGGGGGCACTTATCCCCGGGGAGCTGTTTTTT. Residues: CSAEGLAGGALIPGELFF.

This chain links TRBV29-1 with TRBJ1-4; 7 bases map to TRBD1. Trimming took 7 bases from V and 8 from J; bases not matched to a gene: 10. Germline lookup yields CDR1 SQVTM and CDR2 ANQGSEA. This CDR3 is built from 13 residues. DNA for the CDR3: TGCAGCGCTCACCCCAAGGGGGCGGAAAAACTGTTTTTT. Translated: CSAHPKGAEKLFF.

This clonotype was detected a few times. V is TRBV10-3 and J is TRBJ1-2; tentative D call: TRBD1 (5 bases). The CDR3 runs to 14 residues. V lost 3 bases to trimming and J lost 4 bases, with 12 bases between them. In germline, CDR1 is ENHRY, CDR2 SYGVKD. The CDR3 nucleotides are TGTGCCATCAGTGATGGACACTTATTCTATGGCTACACCTTC. As protein: CAISDGHLFYGYTF.

This clonotype was counted between two and nine times. The chain combines TRBV30 with TRBJ2-5, with TRBD2 identical over 7 bases. The V gene's germline CDR1 is GTSNPN and CDR2 SVGIG (reference sequence). J gave up 4 bases and V 2 bases, and 10 bases lay outside the gene matches. CDR3 length: 15 amino acids. The CDR3 spells CAWSPAWGGRETQYF. The CDR3 nucleotides are TGTGCCTGGAGTCCGGCATGGGGCGGGAGAGAGACCCAGTACTTC.

This clonotype was counted only a few times. The chain uses TRBV5-6 and TRBJ2-1; 14 nucleotides agree with TRBD2. Germline trimming cut 3 bases from V and 9 bases from J; bases unmatched to any gene: 5. Germline V lookup: CDR1 SGHDT, CDR2 YYEEEE. The CDR3 runs to 15 residues. CDR3 protein: CASSSTSGGAAEQFF. The CDR3 DNA is TGTGCCAGCAGCTCGACTAGCGGGGGGGCCGCTGAGCAGTTCTTC.

This clonotype was counted a few times. The chain combines TRBV11-2 with TRBJ2-2, with TRBD2 matching 12 bases. The CDR3 has 15 residues. With V trimmed by 3 bases and J by 12 bases, 8 bases remained unmatched. Germline loops: CDR1 SGHAT, CDR2 FQNNGV. The CDR3 DNA sequence: TGTGCCAGCAGCTTCGTCGCCCTAGCGGGGGGGAAGCTGTTTTTT. Amino acid sequence: CASSFVALAGGKLFF.

The chain uses TRBV30 and TRBJ1-5; tentatively, D is TRBD1 (6 bases). V dropped 3 bases and J dropped 4 bases, with 16 bases sitting between them. CDR3 size: 15 residues. Germline V gene lookup returns CDR1 GTSNPN and CDR2 SVGIG (reference sequence). In DNA form, the CDR3 reads TGTGCCTGGAGCTCAAGGGCAGGGGAGAATCAGCCCCAGCATTTT. This translates into CAWSSRAGENQPQHF.

This clonotype showed up just a few times. CDR3 in DNA: TGCAGCGTTGAAACACAGGACTACAATGAGCAGTTCTTC. Residues: CSVETQDYNEQFF. This chain joins TRBV29-1 and TRBJ2-1; weak D call: TRBD1 (5 bases). This CDR3 region has 13 residues. The germline gives CDR1 SQVTM, CDR2 ANQGSEA. V lost 2 bases, J lost 3 bases, and 8 bases lay in between.

The chain joins TRBV25-1 to TRBJ2-3; possible D gene TRBD2, 7 bases. Between the trimmed V and J ends, which lost 3 bases and 3 bases, there was a span of 19 bases. Germline V CDR1 and CDR2: MGHDK, SYGVNS. CDR3 size: 17 residues. The CDR3 loop reads CASSDGGGRGKTDTQYF. The CDR3 bases are TGTGCCAGCAGTGATGGTGGGGGGAGGGGGAAGACAGATACGCAGTATTTT.

In its sample, this clonotype was seen a few times. This rearrangement joins TRBV29-1 to TRBJ2-3, with 7 bases identical to TRBD1. This CDR3 comprises 13 residues. The V gene's germline CDR1 is SQVTM and CDR2 ANQGSEA. Germline trimming cut 5 bases from V and 1 base from J; bases unmatched to any gene: 3. CDR3 in DNA: TGCAGCGTTTTCGGACAGGGCACAGATACGCAGTATTTT. Translation: CSVFGQGTDTQYF.

The chain recombines TRBV5-1 with TRBJ2-5; tentatively, D is TRBD1 (6 bases). Looked up from germline, CDR1 is SGHRS and CDR2 is YFSETQ. The CDR3 sequence is 14 residues long. V shed 3 bases and J shed 5 bases, with 14 bases lying between them. For the CDR3, the DNA is TGCGCCAGCAGCTCTGGACAGTCCGGGGAGACCCAGTACTTC. This encodes CASSSGQSGETQYF.

The J gene is TRBJ2-4, the V gene TRBV2; 8 bases agree with TRBD1. Germline V lookup: CDR1 SNHLY, CDR2 FYNNEI. The CDR3 sequence is 15 residues long. The J segment lost 7 bases and the V segment lost 6 bases, leaving 11 bases of the junction unmatched. The CDR3 DNA reads as TGTGCCAGCAGACAGGACAGGGTAGCTAACAACATTCAGTACTTC. Translating gives CASRQDRVANNIQYF.

This clonotype was picked up a small number of times. V gene TRBV12-3 or TRBV12-4 combines with J gene TRBJ1-4; 7 nucleotides align to TRBD1. The CDR3 runs to 13 residues. The junction had 7 bases not matched to a gene; V was cut back by 7 bases and J by 8 bases. The CDR3 spells CASTRDSREKLFF. CDR3 in DNA: TGTGCCAGCACCCGGGACAGCAGGGAAAAACTGTTTTTT.

This clonotype was counted between two and nine times. The V gene is TRBV6-5, the J gene TRBJ2-2, with 14 bases fitting TRBD2. Trimming took 0 bases from V and 6 from J; bases not matched to a gene: 3. From germline, CDR1 is MNHEY and CDR2 SVGAGI. The CDR3 loop spans 17 amino acids. The chain's CDR3 is CASSYSEGLAGAGELFF. The CDR3 nucleotides read TGTGCCAGCAGTTACTCTGAGGGACTAGCGGGGGCCGGGGAGCTGTTTTTT.

The chain joins TRBV11-2 to TRBJ1-1, with D perhaps TRBD1 (5 bases). The V end was cut by 8 bases, the J end by 0 bases, with 25 bases between. The CDR3 length is 18 residues. The germline gives CDR1 SGHAT, CDR2 FQNNGV. The CDR3 DNA is TGTGCCAGCCGATCCGGGACCGGGAGACCCGGGGTGAACACTGAAGCTTTCTTT. It encodes CASRSGTGRPGVNTEAFF.